This T cell receptor beta chain appears in the sequencing data of a study of CD4 T cells in relation to SARS-CoV-2 and coronaviruses. For the study at large: After less than eleven days of antigen culture, PBMC TCR beta CDR3s were sequenced. The restricting HLA molecule for shared crossreactive spike epitopes was mapped.

TCRdb keeps only in-frame clones here, not all; method: immunoSEQ multiplex PCR. The sample has some 25,000 clones; roughly 76% are singletons. General study points: SARS-CoV-2-driven expansion was significantly weaker in crossreactive than monoreactive clones.

Before the COVID-19 pandemic, during about 2010-2019, CD4+ T cells were taken from unexposed donors. After approximately 10 days of culture, CD4+ T cells were isolated. With respect to this clone: What it binds is not known.

CDR1 and CDR2 from the germline V gene are LGHDT and YNNKEL (reference sequence). This CDR3 region has 14 residues. Trimming at V came to 4 bases and at J to 7 bases, leaving 6 bases not matched to a gene. Sequenced sample: CD4+ T cells from PBMCs, cultured in vitro. This sequence joins TRBV3-1 (or the pseudogene TRBV3-2) and TRBJ2-2; 7 positions agree with TRBD2. This TCR derives from a human donor in good health. The CDR3 here is CASSPRDYGGELFF. In DNA form, the CDR3 reads TGTGCCAGCAGCCCCCGGGACTACGGCGGGGAGCTGTTTTTT.